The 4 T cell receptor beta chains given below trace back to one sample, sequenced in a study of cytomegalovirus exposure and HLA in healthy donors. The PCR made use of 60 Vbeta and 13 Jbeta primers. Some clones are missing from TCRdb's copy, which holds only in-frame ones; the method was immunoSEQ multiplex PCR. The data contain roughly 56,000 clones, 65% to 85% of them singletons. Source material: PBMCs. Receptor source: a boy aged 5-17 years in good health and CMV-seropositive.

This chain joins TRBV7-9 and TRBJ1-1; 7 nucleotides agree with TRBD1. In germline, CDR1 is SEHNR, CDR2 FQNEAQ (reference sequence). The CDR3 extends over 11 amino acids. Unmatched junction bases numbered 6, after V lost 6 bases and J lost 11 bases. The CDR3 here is CASSQTGRAFF. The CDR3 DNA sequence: TGTGCCAGCAGTCAGACAGGGAGGGCTTTCTTT.

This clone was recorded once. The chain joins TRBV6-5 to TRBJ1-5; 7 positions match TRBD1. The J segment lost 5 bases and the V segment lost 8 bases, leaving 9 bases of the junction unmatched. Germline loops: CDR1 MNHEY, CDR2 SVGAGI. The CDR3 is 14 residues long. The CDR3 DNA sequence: TGTGCCAGCCTTGACAGGGTACAGGATCAGCCCCAGCATTTT. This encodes CASLDRVQDQPQHF.

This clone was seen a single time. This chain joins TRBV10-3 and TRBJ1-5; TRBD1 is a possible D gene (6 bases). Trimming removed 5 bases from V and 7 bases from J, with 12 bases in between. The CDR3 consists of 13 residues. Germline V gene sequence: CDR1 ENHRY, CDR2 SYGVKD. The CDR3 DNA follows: TGTGCCATCAGTCCAGGGGAAGGACAGCCCCAGCATTTT. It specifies CAISPGEGQPQHF.

CDR3 DNA sequence: TGTGCCAGCAGCTTGGACGGGGAACACGGGGACTATCAGCCCCAGCATTTT. This sequence encodes CASSLDGEHGDYQPQHF. This chain links TRBV5-6 with TRBJ1-5; TRBD1 might be the D (5 bases). CDR3 length: 17 residues. V lost 0 bases, J lost 5 bases, and 18 bases lay in between. Germline V gives CDR1 SGHDT, CDR2 YYEEEE.